This T cell receptor beta chain derives from a study of early T cells in non-severe SARS-CoV-2 infection. Study as a whole: The study sequenced bulk RNA from unsorted whole blood, with chains unpaired.

This clonotype came up a few times. Via MiXCR, TCRdb re-called the 5' RACE reads, giving one row per CDR3 protein. The sample consists of about 47,000 distinct CDR3 sequences, around a tenth of them appearing once. Germline values: CDR1 WNHNN, CDR2 SYGVQD (reference sequence). V was pared by 3 bases and J by 5 bases, with 19 bases between. The CDR3 totals 16 residues. The clonotype originates from an adult who was a healthcare worker with PCR-confirmed SARS-CoV-2 infection or an uninfected control (not recorded which). This chain uses TRBV10-1 with TRBJ2-5; D is ambiguous. Specimen: whole blood, collected at baseline. In DNA form, the CDR3 reads TGCGCCAGCAGTGAATCAGCCCAGATTGGCCAGGAGACCCAGTACTTC. This translates into CASSESAQIGQETQYF.